A selection of T cell receptor beta chains follows, all from one sample in a study of T cell clonotyping in hematopoietic cell transplantation. Clones were sequenced by immunoSEQ multiplex PCR, and TCRdb holds only the in-frame ones, with some missing. The table has about 29,000 clones, over 60% seen once. The input for sequencing was peripheral blood mononuclear cells, taken before stem cell transplant. The origin of the receptors is a woman in her 30s with chronic myeloid leukemia. Some clones in this sample may be carry-over from other donors' samples. Both conserved end residues are part of each CDR3. The order of the fields is J gene, D gene, V gene, CDR3 length, clone size, CDR3 DNA, CDR3 protein. The D gene is left open where the match is weak. The size of a clone is reported for some rows only, either as once, few or many, or as a class for expanded clones.

j_gene: TRBJ2-7
d_gene: NA
v_gene: TRBV27
len: 13
abundance: NA
CDR3nt: TGTGCCAGCAGTTTATCCCGGGAGTATCCCCAGTACTTC
CDR3aa: CASSLSREYPQYF

j_gene: TRBJ1-2
d_gene: TRBD1
v_gene: TRBV30
len: 13
abundance: NA
CDR3nt: TGTGCCTGGAGCAGGGGGCTTAACTATGGCTACACCTTC
CDR3aa: CAWSRGLNYGYTF

j_gene: TRBJ1-1
d_gene: NA
v_gene: TRBV6-4
len: 15
abundance: few
CDR3nt: TGTGCCAGCAGTGTCCCTCCGAGTACGAGGGCGGCGGCTTTCTTT
CDR3aa: CASSVPPSTRAAAFF

j_gene: TRBJ1-5
d_gene: NA
v_gene: TRBV30
len: 14
abundance: once
CDR3nt: TGTGCCTGGAGTGTACTTGGGGAAAATCAGCCCCAGCATTTT
CDR3aa: CAWSVLGENQPQHF

j_gene: TRBJ2-2
d_gene: NA
v_gene: TRBV7-6
len: 13
abundance: NA
CDR3nt: TGTGCCAGCAGTCAGGGTTCCGGCGGGGAGCTGTTTTTT
CDR3aa: CASSQGSGGELFF

j_gene: TRBJ1-2
d_gene: NA
v_gene: TRBV7-9
len: 14
abundance: NA
CDR3nt: TGTGCCAGCAGCTTAACGACAGCTAACTATGGCTACACCTTC
CDR3aa: CASSLTTANYGYTF

j_gene: TRBJ2-3
d_gene: NA
v_gene: TRBV29-1
len: 13
abundance: NA
CDR3nt: TGCAGCGTTGTGGGGGGTCTCACAGATACGCAGTATTTT
CDR3aa: CSVVGGLTDTQYF

j_gene: TRBJ2-3
d_gene: NA
v_gene: TRBV10-3
len: 14
abundance: NA
CDR3nt: TGTGCCATCAGTCAGGACCTTACCTCAGATACGCAGTATTTT
CDR3aa: CAISQDLTSDTQYF

j_gene: TRBJ1-2
d_gene: NA
v_gene: TRBV5-1
len: 16
abundance: NA
CDR3nt: TGCGCCAGCAGCTTGGAGAGCGTCAGGGGCGCGAATGGCTACACCTTC
CDR3aa: CASSLESVRGANGYTF

j_gene: TRBJ1-2
d_gene: NA
v_gene: TRBV23-1
len: 16
abundance: once
CDR3nt: TGCGCCAGCAGTCCTTTTTGGGCAGGGGCGAACTATGGCTACACCTTC
CDR3aa: CASSPFWAGANYGYTF

j_gene: TRBJ1-6
d_gene: TRBD1
v_gene: TRBV4-1
len: 16
abundance: NA
CDR3nt: TGCGCCAGCAGCCAAGATTGGGCAGGGGGTGGTTCACCCCTCCACTTT
CDR3aa: CASSQDWAGGGSPLHF

j_gene: TRBJ1-5
d_gene: TRBD1
v_gene: TRBV5-1
len: 14
abundance: NA
CDR3nt: TGCGCCAGCAGGGACAGGGTGAAAAGTCAGCCCCAGCATTTT
CDR3aa: CASRDRVKSQPQHF

j_gene: TRBJ1-1
d_gene: NA
v_gene: TRBV28
len: 15
abundance: NA
CDR3nt: TGTGCCAGCCCTGGGCGGGGTAGACGGAACACTGAAGCTTTCTTT
CDR3aa: CASPGRGRRNTEAFF

j_gene: TRBJ1-6
d_gene: NA
v_gene: TRBV30
len: 14
abundance: NA
CDR3nt: TGTGCCTGGAGTGTGGACAGTTCGGGTTCACCCCTCCACTTT
CDR3aa: CAWSVDSSGSPLHF

j_gene: TRBJ1-3
d_gene: NA
v_gene: TRBV6-1
len: 17
abundance: NA
CDR3nt: TGTGCCAGCAGTGAATCCCGGGTATACCACTCTGGAAACACCATATATTTT
CDR3aa: CASSESRVYHSGNTIYF

j_gene: TRBJ1-1
d_gene: NA
v_gene: TRBV6-4
len: 15
abundance: NA
CDR3nt: TGTGCCAGCTACCCAACTCGCCGGGACACGGGTGAAGCTTTCTTT
CDR3aa: CASYPTRRDTGEAFF

j_gene: TRBJ1-4
d_gene: NA
v_gene: TRBV19
len: 13
abundance: NA
CDR3nt: TGTGCCAGTAGTGGAGGTCGGGGTGAAAAACTGTTTTTT
CDR3aa: CASSGGRGEKLFF

j_gene: TRBJ1-2
d_gene: TRBD1
v_gene: TRBV28
len: 17
abundance: once
CDR3nt: TGTGCCAGCAGTTTAAGGACAGGGGGCTTTTTCGGCTATGGCTACACCTTC
CDR3aa: CASSLRTGGFFGYGYTF

j_gene: TRBJ2-3
d_gene: NA
v_gene: TRBV11-1
len: 13
abundance: NA
CDR3nt: TGTGCCAGCAGCTTAGGTATGACCAGCACAGTGTATTTT
CDR3aa: CASSLGMTSTVYF

j_gene: TRBJ2-7
d_gene: TRBD1
v_gene: TRBV6-6
len: 15
abundance: NA
CDR3nt: TGTGCCAGCAGCCCCCGTGGGACAGGGACCTACGAGCAGTACTTC
CDR3aa: CASSPRGTGTYEQYF

j_gene: TRBJ2-2
d_gene: NA
v_gene: TRBV30
len: 15
abundance: NA
CDR3nt: TGTGCCTGGAGTGGAAGCGATGGGTCCACCGGGGAGCTGTTTTTT
CDR3aa: CAWSGSDGSTGELFF

j_gene: TRBJ1-1
d_gene: NA
v_gene: TRBV30
len: 14
abundance: NA
CDR3nt: TGTGCCTGGAGTCGAACAGCGTTGAACACTGAAGCTTTCTTT
CDR3aa: CAWSRTALNTEAFF

j_gene: TRBJ2-7
d_gene: NA
v_gene: TRBV5-4
len: 15
abundance: once
CDR3nt: TGTGCCAGCAGCTCTAGACGGGACGGACCCTACGAGCAGTACTTC
CDR3aa: CASSSRRDGPYEQYF

j_gene: TRBJ1-2
d_gene: NA
v_gene: TRBV4-3
len: 16
abundance: few
CDR3nt: TGCGCCAGCAGCCAAGGGTCCGGGACGGACCTATCTGGCTACACCTTC
CDR3aa: CASSQGSGTDLSGYTF

j_gene: TRBJ2-5
d_gene: NA
v_gene: TRBV30
len: 14
abundance: NA
CDR3nt: TGTGCCTGGAGTGGAAGGTACCACCAAGAGACCCAGTACTTC
CDR3aa: CAWSGRYHQETQYF

j_gene: TRBJ1-5
d_gene: NA
v_gene: TRBV27
len: 14
abundance: NA
CDR3nt: TGTGCCAGCAGTTTATATGGTCGAGGACAGCCCCAGCATTTT
CDR3aa: CASSLYGRGQPQHF

j_gene: TRBJ1-1
d_gene: NA
v_gene: TRBV5-1
len: 14
abundance: NA
CDR3nt: TGCGCCAGCAGCTTGGGACCAATGAACACTGAAGCTTTCTTT
CDR3aa: CASSLGPMNTEAFF

j_gene: TRBJ1-5
d_gene: NA
v_gene: TRBV4-1
len: 15
abundance: NA
CDR3nt: TGCGCCAGCAGCCTGATCCTTAACCTTTGGCAGCCCCAGCATTTT
CDR3aa: CASSLILNLWQPQHF

j_gene: TRBJ1-5
d_gene: NA
v_gene: TRBV19
len: 12
abundance: NA
CDR3nt: TGTGCCAGTAACGATGGGAGGCAGCCCCAGCATTTT
CDR3aa: CASNDGRQPQHF

j_gene: TRBJ2-7
d_gene: TRBD1
v_gene: TRBV9
len: 15
abundance: NA
CDR3nt: TGTGCCAGCAGCGTAGCGACAGGGGGCCTGTACGAGCAGTACTTC
CDR3aa: CASSVATGGLYEQYF

j_gene: TRBJ2-6
d_gene: TRBD1
v_gene: TRBV19
len: 16
abundance: NA
CDR3nt: TGTGCCAGTAGCGGGACAGCCATCTCTGGGGCCAACGTCCTGACTTTC
CDR3aa: CASSGTAISGANVLTF

j_gene: TRBJ2-1
d_gene: NA
v_gene: TRBV29-1
len: 16
abundance: NA
CDR3nt: TGCAGCGTTGCTGGAGTGTCCCTACACCTCGGGAATGAGCAGTTCTTC
CDR3aa: CSVAGVSLHLGNEQFF

j_gene: TRBJ1-5
d_gene: NA
v_gene: TRBV6-5
len: 13
abundance: NA
CDR3nt: TGTGCCAGCAGTTATTTCCCAGGCCAGCCCCAGCATTTT
CDR3aa: CASSYFPGQPQHF

j_gene: TRBJ1-2
d_gene: TRBD1
v_gene: TRBV7-9
len: 16
abundance: NA
CDR3nt: TGTGCCAGCAGCCACGACCTTTCGACAGGGCTCTATGGCTACACCTTC
CDR3aa: CASSHDLSTGLYGYTF

j_gene: TRBJ2-5
d_gene: TRBD2
v_gene: TRBV13
len: 15
abundance: NA
CDR3nt: TGTGCCAGCAGCTCTTTAGCGGGGGGCTGGGAGACCCAGTACTTC
CDR3aa: CASSSLAGGWETQYF

j_gene: TRBJ1-5
d_gene: NA
v_gene: TRBV7-2
len: 16
abundance: NA
CDR3nt: TGTGCCAGCAGCTTGGAAGGGCCCCTTAGCAATCAGCCCCAGCATTTT
CDR3aa: CASSLEGPLSNQPQHF

j_gene: TRBJ1-5
d_gene: TRBD1
v_gene: TRBV15
len: 15
abundance: NA
CDR3nt: TGTGCCACCAGCAGAGGACAGGGTTTTAATCAGCCCCAGCATTTT
CDR3aa: CATSRGQGFNQPQHF

j_gene: TRBJ2-5
d_gene: NA
v_gene: TRBV7-2
len: 13
abundance: NA
CDR3nt: TGTGCCAGCCAGGGGGGTCGGCAAGAGACCCAGTACTTC
CDR3aa: CASQGGRQETQYF

j_gene: TRBJ2-7
d_gene: TRBD1
v_gene: TRBV4-3
len: 17
abundance: NA
CDR3nt: TGCGCCAGCAGCCAAGTCTCCACGACAGGGGGTGCCTACGAGCAGTACTTC
CDR3aa: CASSQVSTTGGAYEQYF

j_gene: TRBJ2-1
d_gene: NA
v_gene: TRBV7-8
len: 13
abundance: NA
CDR3nt: TGTGCCAGCAGCAAACGCATGGGGAGTGAGCAGTTCTTC
CDR3aa: CASSKRMGSEQFF

j_gene: TRBJ1-1
d_gene: NA
v_gene: TRBV9
len: 14
abundance: NA
CDR3nt: TGTGCCAGCAGCGTAGGGGTTGGGGACACTGAAGCTTTCTTT
CDR3aa: CASSVGVGDTEAFF

j_gene: TRBJ2-7
d_gene: NA
v_gene: TRBV7-9
len: 14
abundance: once
CDR3nt: TGTGCCAGCAGCTTAGGTTCGCGGGGTTACGAGCAGTACTTC
CDR3aa: CASSLGSRGYEQYF

j_gene: TRBJ2-7
d_gene: TRBD1
v_gene: TRBV2
len: 13
abundance: NA
CDR3nt: TGTGCCAGCATTACTACAGGGGGGAACGAGCAGTACTTC
CDR3aa: CASITTGGNEQYF

j_gene: TRBJ2-2
d_gene: NA
v_gene: TRBV27
len: 13
abundance: NA
CDR3nt: TGTGCCAGCAGTTCCGGGAGAATCGGGGAGCTGTTTTTT
CDR3aa: CASSSGRIGELFF

j_gene: TRBJ1-4
d_gene: TRBD1
v_gene: TRBV6-5
len: 14
abundance: NA
CDR3nt: TGTGCCAGCGGGGGACAGGGGGGAAATGAAAAACTGTTTTTT
CDR3aa: CASGGQGGNEKLFF

j_gene: TRBJ2-1
d_gene: TRBD2
v_gene: TRBV11-3
len: 15
abundance: NA
CDR3nt: TGTGCCAGCAGTTATAGACTAGCGGGCTACAATGAGCAGTTCTTC
CDR3aa: CASSYRLAGYNEQFF

j_gene: TRBJ1-1
d_gene: NA
v_gene: TRBV7-9
len: 15
abundance: NA
CDR3nt: TGTGCCAGCAGCTTAGAGATCCGGTGGAACACTGAAGCTTTCTTT
CDR3aa: CASSLEIRWNTEAFF

j_gene: TRBJ2-3
d_gene: TRBD2
v_gene: TRBV6-6
len: 16
abundance: NA
CDR3nt: TGTGCCAGCAGTCCCGGACTAGCGGGGGCCACAGATACGCAGTATTTT
CDR3aa: CASSPGLAGATDTQYF